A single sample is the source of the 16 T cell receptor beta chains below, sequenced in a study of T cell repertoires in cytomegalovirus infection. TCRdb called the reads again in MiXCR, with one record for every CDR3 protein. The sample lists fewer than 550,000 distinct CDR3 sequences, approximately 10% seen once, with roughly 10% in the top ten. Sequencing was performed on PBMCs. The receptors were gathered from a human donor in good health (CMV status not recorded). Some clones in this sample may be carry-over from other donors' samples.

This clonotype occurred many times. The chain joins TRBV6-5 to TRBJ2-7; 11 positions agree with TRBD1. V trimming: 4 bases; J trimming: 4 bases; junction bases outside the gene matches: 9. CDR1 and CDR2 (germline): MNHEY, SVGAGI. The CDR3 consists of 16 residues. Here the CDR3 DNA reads TGTGCCAGCAGTTTATCCTCCGGGACAGGGGGGTACGAGCAGTACTTC. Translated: CASSLSSGTGGYEQYF.

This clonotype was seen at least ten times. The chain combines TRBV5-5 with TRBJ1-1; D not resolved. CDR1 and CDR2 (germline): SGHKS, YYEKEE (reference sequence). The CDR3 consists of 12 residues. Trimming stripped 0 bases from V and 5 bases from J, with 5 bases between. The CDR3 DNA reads TGTGCCAGCAGCTTGGCGGAGACTGAAGCTTTCTTT. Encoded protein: CASSLAETEAFF.

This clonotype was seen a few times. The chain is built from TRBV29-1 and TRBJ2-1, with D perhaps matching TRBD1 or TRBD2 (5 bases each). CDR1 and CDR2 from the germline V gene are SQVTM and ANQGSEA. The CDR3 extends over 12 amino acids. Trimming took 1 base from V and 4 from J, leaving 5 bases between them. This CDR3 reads CSVEGGYNEQFF. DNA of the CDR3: TGCAGCGTTGAAGGGGGGTACAATGAGCAGTTCTTC.

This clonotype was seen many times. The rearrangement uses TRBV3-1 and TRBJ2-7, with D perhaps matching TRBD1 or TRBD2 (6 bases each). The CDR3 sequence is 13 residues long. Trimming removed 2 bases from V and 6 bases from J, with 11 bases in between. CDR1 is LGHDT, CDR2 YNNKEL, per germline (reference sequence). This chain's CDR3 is CASSQKKGGEQYF. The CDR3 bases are TGTGCCAGCAGCCAAAAAAAGGGGGGCGAGCAGTACTTC.

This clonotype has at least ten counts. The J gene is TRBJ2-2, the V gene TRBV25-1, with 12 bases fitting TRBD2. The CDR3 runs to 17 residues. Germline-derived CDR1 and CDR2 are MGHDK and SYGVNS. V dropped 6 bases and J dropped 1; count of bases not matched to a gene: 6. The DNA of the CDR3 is TGTGCCAGCAGGTGGACTAGCGGGACCCTGAACACCGGGGAGCTGTTTTTT. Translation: CASRWTSGTLNTGELFF.

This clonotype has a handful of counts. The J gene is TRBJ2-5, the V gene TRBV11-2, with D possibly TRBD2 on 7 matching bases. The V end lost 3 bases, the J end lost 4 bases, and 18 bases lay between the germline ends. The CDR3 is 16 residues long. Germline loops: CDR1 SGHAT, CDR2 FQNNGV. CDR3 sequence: CASSLRGGGEGETQYF. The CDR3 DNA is TGTGCCAGCAGCTTGCGCGGGGGCGGTGAGGGAGAGACCCAGTACTTC.

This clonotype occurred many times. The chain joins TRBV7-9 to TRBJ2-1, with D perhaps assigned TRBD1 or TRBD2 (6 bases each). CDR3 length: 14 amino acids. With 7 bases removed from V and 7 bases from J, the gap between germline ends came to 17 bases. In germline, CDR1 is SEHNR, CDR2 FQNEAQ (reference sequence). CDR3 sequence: CASTLIGGTNEQFF. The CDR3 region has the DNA TGTGCCAGCACCCTAATAGGGGGGACTAATGAGCAGTTCTTC.

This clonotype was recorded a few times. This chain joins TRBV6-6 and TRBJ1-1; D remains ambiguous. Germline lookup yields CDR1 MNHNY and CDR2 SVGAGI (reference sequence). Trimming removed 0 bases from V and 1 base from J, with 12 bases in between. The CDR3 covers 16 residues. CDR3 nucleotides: TGTGCCAGCAGTTACTCTTCCAGGACCCGGAACACTGAAGCTTTCTTT. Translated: CASSYSSRTRNTEAFF.

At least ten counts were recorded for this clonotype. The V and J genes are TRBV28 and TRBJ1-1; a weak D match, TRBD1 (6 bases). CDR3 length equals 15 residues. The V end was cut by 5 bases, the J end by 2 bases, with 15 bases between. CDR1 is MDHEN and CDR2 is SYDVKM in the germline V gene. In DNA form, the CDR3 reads TGTGCCAGCAGTCCCGGGACACTTATTAACACTGAAGCTTTCTTT. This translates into CASSPGTLINTEAFF.

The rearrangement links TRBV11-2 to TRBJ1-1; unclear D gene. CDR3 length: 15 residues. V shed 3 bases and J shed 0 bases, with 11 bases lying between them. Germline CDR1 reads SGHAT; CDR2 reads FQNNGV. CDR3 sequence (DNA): TGTGCCAGCAGCTTCGGTAGAGCCATGAACACTGAAGCTTTCTTT. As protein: CASSFGRAMNTEAFF.

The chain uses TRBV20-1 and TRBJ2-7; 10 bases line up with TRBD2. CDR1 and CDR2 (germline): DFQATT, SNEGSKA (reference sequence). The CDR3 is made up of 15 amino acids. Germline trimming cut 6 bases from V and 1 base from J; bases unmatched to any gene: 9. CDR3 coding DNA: TGCAGTGCCCCCCGTCCACTAGCGGGGTCCTACGAGCAGTACTTC. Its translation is CSAPRPLAGSYEQYF.

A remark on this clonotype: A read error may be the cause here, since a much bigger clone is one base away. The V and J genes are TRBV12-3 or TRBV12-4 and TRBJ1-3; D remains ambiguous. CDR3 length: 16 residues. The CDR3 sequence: CTSSRTLTVTGNTIYF. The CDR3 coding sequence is TGTACCAGCAGCCGCACTCTTACGGTTACTGGAAACACCATATATTTT.

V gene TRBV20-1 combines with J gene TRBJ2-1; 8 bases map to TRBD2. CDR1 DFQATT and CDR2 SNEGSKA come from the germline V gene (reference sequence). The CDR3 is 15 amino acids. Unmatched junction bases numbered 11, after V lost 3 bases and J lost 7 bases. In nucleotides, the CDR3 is TGCAGTGCTAGTTTCGGGACTAGACGTTGGAATGAGCAGTTCTTC. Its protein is CSASFGTRRWNEQFF.

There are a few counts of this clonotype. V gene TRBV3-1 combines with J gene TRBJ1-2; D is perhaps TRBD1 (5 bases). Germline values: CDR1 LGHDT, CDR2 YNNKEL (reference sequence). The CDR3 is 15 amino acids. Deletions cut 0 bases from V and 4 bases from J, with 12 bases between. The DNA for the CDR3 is TGTGCCAGCAGCCAAGATCGGGCAGGGAGCTATGGCTACACCTTC. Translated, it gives CASSQDRAGSYGYTF.

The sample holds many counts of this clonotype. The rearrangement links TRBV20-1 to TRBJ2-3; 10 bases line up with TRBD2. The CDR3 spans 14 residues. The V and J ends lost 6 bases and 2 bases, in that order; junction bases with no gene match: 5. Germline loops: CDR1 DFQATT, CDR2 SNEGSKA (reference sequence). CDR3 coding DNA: TGCAGTGCCTGGACTAGCGGAACCACAGATACGCAGTATTTT. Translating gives CSAWTSGTTDTQYF.

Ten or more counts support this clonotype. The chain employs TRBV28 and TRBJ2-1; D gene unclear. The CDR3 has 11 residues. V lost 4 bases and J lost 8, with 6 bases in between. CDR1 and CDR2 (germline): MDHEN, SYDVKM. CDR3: CASSSKYEQFF. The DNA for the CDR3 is TGTGCCAGCAGTTCGAAATATGAGCAGTTCTTC.